Below are 5 T cell receptor beta chains sequenced from a single sample in a study of T cell responses to AZD1222 COVID-19 vaccine. Here immunoSEQ multiplex PCR was the method, and the copy in TCRdb shows in-frame clones only, minus some. Of fewer than 110,000 clones listed, less than 95% are singletons. The sample was peripheral blood, taken on day 0 of AZD1222 vaccination. The receptors here all came from an adult in good health.

V gene TRBV18 combines with J gene TRBJ2-1; 9 bases are a match to TRBD2. V was clipped by 0 bases and J by 5 bases; unmatched bases: 5. This CDR3 region has 16 residues. The germline gives CDR1 KGHSH, CDR2 LQKENI. CDR3 sequence (DNA): TGTGCCAGCTCACCACCGAGCGGGGGGTTAGACAATGAGCAGTTCTTC. Amino acid sequence: CASSPPSGGLDNEQFF.

The chain carries TRBV5-1 and TRBJ1-6, with D possibly TRBD1 on 6 matching bases. Trimming shortened V by 0 bases and J by 10 bases, and 14 bases separated the two germline ends. This CDR3 spans 15 amino acids. Looked up from germline, CDR1 is SGHRS and CDR2 is YFSETQ. In DNA, the CDR3 is TGCGCCAGCAGCTTGGCATACGGGGGCGGCTCACCCCTCCACTTT. It yields the protein CASSLAYGGGSPLHF.

This clone was seen only once. This chain connects TRBV2 to TRBJ1-2; 9 bases fit TRBD1. Germline V lookup: CDR1 SNHLY, CDR2 FYNNEI. The CDR3 extends over 13 amino acids. With 7 bases clipped from V and 6 bases from J, the junction kept 6 bases outside the gene matches. The CDR3 protein is CASTWDREDGYTF. The DNA for the CDR3 is TGTGCCAGCACTTGGGACAGGGAGGATGGCTACACCTTC.

The sample holds one count of this clone. This chain connects TRBV12-3 or TRBV12-4 to TRBJ1-3; no reliable D call. This CDR3 is built from 12 residues. The ends were cut back, 7 bases at V and 4 bases at J, with 8 bases in the middle. CDR3 sequence reads: CASTLGGNTIYF. Here the CDR3 DNA reads TGTGCCAGCACCCTCGGCGGAAACACCATATATTTT.

The chain is built from TRBV2 and TRBJ1-6, with a weak D call TRBD1 (6 bases). Germline V gene sequence: CDR1 SNHLY, CDR2 FYNNEI. V gave up 7 bases and J gave up 10 bases, with 17 bases separating them. CDR3 length: 14 amino acids. CDR3 in DNA: TGTGCCAGCATCCAGATGGCAGGGGAGTCACCCCTCCACTTT. Translated: CASIQMAGESPLHF.